This T cell receptor (beta chain) appears in the sequencing data of a study of blood T cell repertoires in COVID-19. Study summary: The study drew acute and convalescent COVID-19 samples from the United States, Italy and Spain. The cDNA or gDNA used as material had been derived from T cells, B-cell-depleted T cells, or PBMCs.

CDR3 length: 14 amino acids. V lost 3 bases and J lost 8, with 15 bases in between. Looked up from germline, CDR1 is SGHRS and CDR2 is YFSETQ. Original processing notes: Amplified reference gene primers provided the basis for estimating nucleated cell counts. This table comes from immunoSEQ multiplex PCR, and its TCRdb copy is limited to in-frame clones, with some not included. The V and J calls and clone size come from that table; D and trimming were worked out from the DNA. Among 250,000 to 300,000 clones listed, over 75% were seen once. This rearrangement joins TRBV5-1 to TRBJ2-1; D possibly corresponds to TRBD2 (6 bases). The source is a woman aged 25 to 39 with acute or convalescent COVID-19. Sequenced input: peripheral blood. The DNA of the CDR3 is TGCGCCAGCAGCTATATGTACGGGAGCCATGAGCAGTTCTTC. It yields the protein CASSYMYGSHEQFF.